This TCR beta chain was observed in a study of blood T cell repertoires in COVID-19. On the study more broadly: Acute and convalescent COVID-19 samples came from the United States, Italy and Spain. PBMCs, B-cell-depleted T cells, or T cells provided the cDNA or gDNA that made up the material.

Original data processing: Scientists estimated how many nucleated cells there were by amplifying reference gene primers. Assay: immunoSEQ multiplex PCR; the TCRdb copy retains only in-frame clones and omits some. Clone size and V and J calls were adopted from that table, with D and trimming inferred from the DNA. The table has 150,000 to 200,000 clones, more than 65% seen once. Two negative PCRs, clearance, or symptom resolution characterized the recovered Cohort 3 donors. Germline V gene lookup returns CDR1 SGDLS and CDR2 YYNGEE. J was trimmed by 3 bases and V by 3 bases; bases with no gene match: 2. The CDR3 covers 14 residues. This clone was seen a single time.

What was sequenced was PBMCs or T cells enriched from blood (not recorded which). The chain employs TRBV9 and TRBJ2-2; 7 nucleotides match TRBD2. This receptor was obtained from a man aged 50-59 years who had recovered from COVID-19. CDR3 loop: CASSGLADTGELFF. CDR3 DNA: TGTGCCAGCAGCGGTCTAGCGGACACCGGGGAGCTGTTTTTT.